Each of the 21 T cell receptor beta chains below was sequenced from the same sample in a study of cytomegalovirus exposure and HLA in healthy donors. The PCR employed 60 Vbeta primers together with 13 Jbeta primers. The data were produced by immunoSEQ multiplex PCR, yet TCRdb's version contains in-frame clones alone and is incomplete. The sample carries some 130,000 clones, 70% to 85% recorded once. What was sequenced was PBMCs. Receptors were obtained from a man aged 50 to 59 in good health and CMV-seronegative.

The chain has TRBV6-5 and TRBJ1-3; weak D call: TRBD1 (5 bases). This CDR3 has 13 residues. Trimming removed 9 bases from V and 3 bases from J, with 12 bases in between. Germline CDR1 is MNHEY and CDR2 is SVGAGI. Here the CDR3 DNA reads TGTGCCAGTGCGGGGCCTGGTGGAAACACCATATATTTT. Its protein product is CASAGPGGNTIYF.

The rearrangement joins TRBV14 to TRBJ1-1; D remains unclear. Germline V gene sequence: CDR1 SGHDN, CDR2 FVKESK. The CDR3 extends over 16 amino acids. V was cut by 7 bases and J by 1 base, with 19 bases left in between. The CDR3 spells CASTMEGARPNTEAFF. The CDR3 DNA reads TGTGCCAGCACCATGGAGGGCGCCAGGCCGAACACTGAAGCTTTCTTT.

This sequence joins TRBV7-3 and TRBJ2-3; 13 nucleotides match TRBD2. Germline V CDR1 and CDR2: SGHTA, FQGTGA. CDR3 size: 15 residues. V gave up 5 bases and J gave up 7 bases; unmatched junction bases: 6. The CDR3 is CASSPTSGGAHTQYF. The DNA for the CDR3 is TGTGCCAGCAGCCCCACTAGCGGGGGGGCCCATACGCAGTATTTT. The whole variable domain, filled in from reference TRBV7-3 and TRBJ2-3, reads GAGVSQTPSNKVTEKGKYVELRCDPISGHTALYWYRQSLGQGPEFLIYFQGTGAADDSGLPNDRFFAVRPEGSVSTLKIQRTERGDSAVYLCASSPTSGGAHTQYFGPGTRLTVL.

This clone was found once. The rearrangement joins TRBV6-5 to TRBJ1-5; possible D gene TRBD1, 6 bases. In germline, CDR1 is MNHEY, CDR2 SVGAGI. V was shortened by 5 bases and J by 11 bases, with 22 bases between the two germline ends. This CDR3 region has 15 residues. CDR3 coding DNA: TGTGCCAGCAGTCCCATGGGGGGGGGCGGTGCGGCCCAGCATTTT. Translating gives CASSPMGGGGAAQHF.

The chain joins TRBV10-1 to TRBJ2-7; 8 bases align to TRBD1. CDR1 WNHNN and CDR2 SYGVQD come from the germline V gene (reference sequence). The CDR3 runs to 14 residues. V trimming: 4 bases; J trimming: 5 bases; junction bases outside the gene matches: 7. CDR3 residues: CASSADRGGDEQYF. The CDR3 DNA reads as TGCGCCAGCAGTGCCGACAGGGGTGGTGACGAGCAGTACTTC.

CDR3 bases: TGTGCCAGCAGCTTAGTGGGCACAGTCCGACCGAAGAACTATGGCTACACCTTC. Its translation: CASSLVGTVRPKNYGYTF. This rearrangement joins TRBV7-2 to TRBJ1-2, with no clear D. Deletions cut 1 base from V and 2 bases from J, with 20 bases between. There are 18 residues in the CDR3. The germline gives CDR1 SGHTA, CDR2 FQGNSA.

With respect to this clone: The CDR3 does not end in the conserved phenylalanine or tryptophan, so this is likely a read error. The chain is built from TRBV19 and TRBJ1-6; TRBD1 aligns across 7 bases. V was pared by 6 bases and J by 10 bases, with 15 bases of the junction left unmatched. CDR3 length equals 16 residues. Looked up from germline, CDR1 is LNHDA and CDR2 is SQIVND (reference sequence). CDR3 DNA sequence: TGTGCCAGTAGCCTTCTACAGGGGCAATCGGGATCACCCCTCCACCTT. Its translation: CASSLLQGQSGSPLHL.

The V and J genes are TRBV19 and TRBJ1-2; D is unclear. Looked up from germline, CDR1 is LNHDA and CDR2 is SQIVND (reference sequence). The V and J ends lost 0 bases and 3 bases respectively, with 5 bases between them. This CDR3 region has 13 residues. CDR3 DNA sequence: TGTGCCAGTAGTATAGAAACAGACTATGGCTACACCTTC. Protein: CASSIETDYGYTF.

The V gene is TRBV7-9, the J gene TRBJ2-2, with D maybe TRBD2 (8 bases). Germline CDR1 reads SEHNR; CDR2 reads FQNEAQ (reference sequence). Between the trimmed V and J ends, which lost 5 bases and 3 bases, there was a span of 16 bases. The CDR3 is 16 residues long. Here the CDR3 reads CASSPREGAYTGELFF. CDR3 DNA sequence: TGTGCCAGCAGCCCCCGGGAGGGGGCGTACACCGGGGAGCTGTTTTTT.

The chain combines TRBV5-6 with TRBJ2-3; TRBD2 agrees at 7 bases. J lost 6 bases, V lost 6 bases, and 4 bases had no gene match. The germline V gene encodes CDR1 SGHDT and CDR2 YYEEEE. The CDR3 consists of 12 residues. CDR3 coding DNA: TGTGCCAGCAACCTGGGGGGGGATACGCAGTATTTT. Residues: CASNLGGDTQYF.

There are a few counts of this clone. The CDR3 bases are TGCGCCAGCAGCACGGGGGGTCTATCGTACCAAGAGACCCAGTACTTC. Translating gives CASSTGGLSYQETQYF. The chain carries TRBV5-1 and TRBJ2-5; 7 bases are a match to TRBD2. V lost 4 bases and J lost 0; bases outside the gene matches: 9. This CDR3 is built from 16 residues. Germline loops: CDR1 SGHRS, CDR2 YFSETQ.

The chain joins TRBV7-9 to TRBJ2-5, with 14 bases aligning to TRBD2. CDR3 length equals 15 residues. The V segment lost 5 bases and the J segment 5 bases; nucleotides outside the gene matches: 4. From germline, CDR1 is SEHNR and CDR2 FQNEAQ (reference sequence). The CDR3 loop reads CASSKGLAGVETQYF. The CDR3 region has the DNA TGTGCCAGCAGCAAGGGACTAGCGGGGGTGGAGACCCAGTACTTC.

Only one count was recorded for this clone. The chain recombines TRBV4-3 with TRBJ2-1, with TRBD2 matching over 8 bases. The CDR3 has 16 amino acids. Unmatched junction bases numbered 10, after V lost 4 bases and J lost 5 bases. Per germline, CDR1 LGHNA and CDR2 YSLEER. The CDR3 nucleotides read TGCGCCAGCAGCCTTCTCCGGGGGGGCCGTGACAATGAGCAGTTCTTC. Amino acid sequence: CASSLLRGGRDNEQFF.

The CDR3 region is CASSSDTFHSYNEQFF. The CDR3, as DNA: TGTGCCAGCAGCTCGGACACTTTTCACTCCTACAATGAGCAGTTCTTC. The rearrangement uses TRBV7-9 and TRBJ2-1; a weak D match, TRBD1 (5 bases). The CDR3 consists of 16 residues. Germline CDR1 and CDR2: SEHNR and FQNEAQ (reference sequence). The V and J ends lost 4 bases and 0 bases respectively, with 13 bases between them.

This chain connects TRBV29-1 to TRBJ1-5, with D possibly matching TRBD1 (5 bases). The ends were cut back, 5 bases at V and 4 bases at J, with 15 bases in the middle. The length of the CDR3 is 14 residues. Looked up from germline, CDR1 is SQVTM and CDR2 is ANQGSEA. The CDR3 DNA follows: TGCAGCGTTTCCCCGGGGGGTCGAAATCAGCCCCAGCATTTT. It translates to CSVSPGGRNQPQHF.

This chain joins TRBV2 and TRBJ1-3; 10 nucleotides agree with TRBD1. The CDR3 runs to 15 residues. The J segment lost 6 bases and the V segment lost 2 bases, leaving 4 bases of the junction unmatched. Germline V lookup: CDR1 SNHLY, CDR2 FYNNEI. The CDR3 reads CASSEMGQGTNTIYF. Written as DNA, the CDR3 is TGTGCCAGCAGTGAAATGGGACAGGGGACAAACACCATATATTTT.

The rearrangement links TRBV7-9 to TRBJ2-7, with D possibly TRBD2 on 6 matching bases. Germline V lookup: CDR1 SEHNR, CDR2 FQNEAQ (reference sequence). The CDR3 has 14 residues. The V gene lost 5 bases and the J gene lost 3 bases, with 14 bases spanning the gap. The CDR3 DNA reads TGTGCCAGCAGCCCACCCTCGGGGGACTACGAGCAGTACTTC. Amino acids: CASSPPSGDYEQYF. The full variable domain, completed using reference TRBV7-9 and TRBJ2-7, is DTGVSQNPRHKITKRGQNVTFRCDPISEHNRLYWYRQTLGQGPEFLTYFQNEAQLEKSRLLSDRFSAERPKGSFSTLEIQRTEQGDSAMYLCASSPPSGDYEQYFGPGTRLTVT.

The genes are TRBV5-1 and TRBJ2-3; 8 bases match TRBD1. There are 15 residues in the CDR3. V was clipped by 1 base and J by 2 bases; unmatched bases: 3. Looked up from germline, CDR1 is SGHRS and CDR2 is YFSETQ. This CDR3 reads CASSLRTGSTDTQYF. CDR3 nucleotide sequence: TGCGCCAGCAGCTTGCGGACAGGGTCCACAGATACGCAGTATTTT.

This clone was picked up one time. The CDR3 here is CARGLAQTQYF. The CDR3 DNA reads TGTGCCAGAGGACTAGCCCAGACCCAGTACTTC. V is TRBV2 and J is TRBJ2-5; 8 bases line up with TRBD2. The V gene end was trimmed by 9 bases and the J gene end by 6 bases; junction bases not matched to a gene: 3. This CDR3 is 11 amino acids long. The germline V gene has CDR1 SNHLY and CDR2 FYNNEI.

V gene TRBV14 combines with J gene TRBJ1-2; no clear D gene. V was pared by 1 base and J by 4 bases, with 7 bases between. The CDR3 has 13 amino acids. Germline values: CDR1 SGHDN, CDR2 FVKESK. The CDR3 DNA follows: TGTGCCAGCAGCCAAGCCTCGGGCTATGGCTACACCTTC. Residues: CASSQASGYGYTF.

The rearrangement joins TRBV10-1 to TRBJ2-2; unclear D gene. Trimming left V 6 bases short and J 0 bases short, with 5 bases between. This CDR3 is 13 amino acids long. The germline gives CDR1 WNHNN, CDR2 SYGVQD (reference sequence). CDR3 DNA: TGCGCCAGCAGACAGTCGAACACCGGGGAGCTGTTTTTT. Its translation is CASRQSNTGELFF.